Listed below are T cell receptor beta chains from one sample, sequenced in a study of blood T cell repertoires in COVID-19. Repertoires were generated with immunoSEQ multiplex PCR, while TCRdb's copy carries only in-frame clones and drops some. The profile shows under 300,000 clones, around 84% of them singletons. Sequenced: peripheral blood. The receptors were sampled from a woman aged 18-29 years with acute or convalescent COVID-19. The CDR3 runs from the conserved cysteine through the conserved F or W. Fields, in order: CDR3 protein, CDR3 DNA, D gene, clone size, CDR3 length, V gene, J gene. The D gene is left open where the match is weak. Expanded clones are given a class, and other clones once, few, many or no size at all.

CDR3: CASSPGHAGAQETQYF; DNA: TGTGCCAGCAGCCCAGGACATGCAGGGGCCCAAGAGACCCAGTACTTC; D: .; size: .; length: 16; V: TRBV7-6; J: TRBJ2-5
CDR3: CASSPDRDTYEQYF; DNA: TGTGCCAGCAGCCCTGACAGGGATACCTACGAGCAGTACTTC; D: TRBD1; size: many; length: 14; V: TRBV3-1/TRBV3-2; J: TRBJ2-7
CDR3: CASSLVSGGAGVLYNEQFF; DNA: TGTGCCAGCAGCTTAGTGTCGGGGGGAGCGGGTGTCCTTTACAATGAGCAGTTCTTC; D: TRBD2; size: .; length: 19; V: TRBV11-2; J: TRBJ2-1
CDR3: CAISARDRAYEQYF; DNA: TGTGCCATCAGTGCTCGTGACAGGGCCTACGAGCAGTACTTC; D: TRBD1; size: .; length: 14; V: TRBV10-3; J: TRBJ2-7
CDR3: CASSASPRTGGYEQYF; DNA: TGTGCCAGCAGCGCCAGTCCGCGGACAGGGGGCTACGAGCAGTACTTC; D: TRBD1; size: once; length: 16; V: TRBV11-2; J: TRBJ2-7
CDR3: CASSSGLAGTYNEQFF; DNA: TGTGCCAGCAGCTCGGGACTAGCGGGCACCTACAATGAGCAGTTCTTC; D: TRBD2; size: .; length: 16; V: TRBV11-3; J: TRBJ2-1
CDR3: CASRKAPVAEAFF; DNA: TGTGCCAGCAGGAAAGCTCCGGTAGCTGAAGCTTTCTTT; D: .; size: once; length: 13; V: TRBV13; J: TRBJ1-1
CDR3: CASSPEGAGELFF; DNA: TGTGCCAGCTCACCAGAGGGGGCCGGGGAGCTGTTTTTT; D: .; size: .; length: 13; V: TRBV18; J: TRBJ2-2
CDR3: CASSPGGAGTNQPQHF; DNA: TGTGCCAGCAGTCCGGGGGGCGCGGGGACCAATCAGCCCCAGCATTTT; D: .; size: .; length: 16; V: TRBV27; J: TRBJ1-5
CDR3: CASSPRLAGVLNEQFF; DNA: TGTGCCAGCAGCCCCAGACTAGCGGGAGTGTTGAATGAGCAGTTCTTC; D: TRBD2; size: .; length: 16; V: TRBV28; J: TRBJ2-1
CDR3: CASSRGLAGVREQYF; DNA: TGTGCCAGCAGCCGAGGACTAGCGGGAGTTCGCGAGCAGTACTTC; D: TRBD2; size: .; length: 15; V: TRBV7-8; J: TRBJ2-7